This T cell receptor (beta chain) was obtained from a study of CXCR3-negative and CXCR3-positive naive CD8 T cells. Researchers prepared the TRB cDNA libraries using 5' RACE with UMI labels. TCRdb re-called the 5' RACE reads and gives one entry per CDR3 protein, without DNA. Listed are 20,000 to 25,000 distinct CDR3 sequences; less than 5% falls within the top ten. The study, taken as a whole, reports: Both of the naive subsets showed about the same high diversity, but memory CD8+ cells had much less. Similar TRBV-TRBJ gene usage was seen in naive CXCR3-negative and CXCR3-positive cells, but not in memory cells.

Turning to this clonotype: Its cognate antigen is unknown.

The germline V gene encodes CDR1 SGHDN and CDR2 FVKESK. The CDR3 length is 14 residues. This chain joins TRBV14 and TRBJ1-2. Material for sequencing was naive CXCR3- CD8+ T cells from blood. Subset here: CD45RO-CCR7+CD27+CD95- naive CD8+ T cells lacking CXCR3 (TNR3-). The origin of this receptor is a human donor in good health. Some clones in this sample may be carry-over from other donors' samples. CDR3 region: CASSQGHKDYGYTF.